These 16 T cell receptor beta chains were all obtained from the same sample, sequenced in a study of cytomegalovirus exposure and HLA in healthy donors. The PCR employed 60 Vbeta primers together with 13 Jbeta primers. The data were produced by immunoSEQ multiplex PCR, yet TCRdb's version contains in-frame clones alone and is incomplete. The profile shows 100,000 to 150,000 clones, roughly four fifths of them singletons. The sequencing sample was made of PBMCs. The receptor set was obtained from a boy aged 2 to 10 in good health and CMV-seronegative.

This rearrangement joins TRBV15 to TRBJ2-3, with 7 bases fitting TRBD2. J gave up 1 base and V 0 bases, and 13 bases lay outside the gene matches. Germline V lookup: CDR1 LNHNV, CDR2 YYDKDF (reference sequence). The CDR3 has 19 amino acids. The CDR3 sequence: CATSRDPHRLADGTDTQYF. The CDR3 nucleotides are TGTGCCACCAGCAGAGATCCACACCGCCTAGCGGACGGCACAGATACGCAGTATTTT.

The chain is built from TRBV7-2 and TRBJ2-7; D is ambiguous. The germline V and J ends were trimmed by 5 bases and 3 bases, with 11 bases remaining between them. The germline gives CDR1 SGHTA, CDR2 FQGNSA. This CDR3 has 13 amino acids. The CDR3 DNA reads TGTGCCAGCAGCCCTAGGAAAGGCTACGAGCAGTACTTC. This codes for CASSPRKGYEQYF. Full variable domain (remainder filled in from reference TRBV7-2 and TRBJ2-7): GAGVSQSPSNKVTEKGKDVELRCDPISGHTALYWYRQSLGQGLEFLIYFQGNSAPDKSGLPSDRFSAERTGGSVSTLTIQRTQQEDSAVYLCASSPRKGYEQYFGPGTRLTVT.

V is TRBV5-1 and J is TRBJ1-1, with 7 bases fitting TRBD1. V lost 3 bases and J lost 5; bases outside the gene matches: 10. Germline loops: CDR1 SGHRS, CDR2 YFSETQ. The CDR3 totals 15 residues. The CDR3, as DNA: TGCGCCAGCAGCTCCCAACAGGGGATGGAGACTGAAGCTTTCTTT. Amino acids: CASSSQQGMETEAFF.

CDR3 in amino acids: CASSSRGSSFPYQETQYF. CDR3 DNA: TGTGCCAGCAGCTCCAGGGGGTCATCATTCCCCTACCAAGAGACCCAGTACTTC. The chain joins TRBV7-8 to TRBJ2-5; 7 bases are a match to TRBD1. Germline V gene lookup returns CDR1 SGHVS and CDR2 FQNEAQ. This CDR3 is 18 amino acids long. J lost 0 bases, V lost 4 bases, and 14 bases had no gene match.

The chain couples TRBV2 to TRBJ2-3; the D is unclear. The CDR3 extends over 14 amino acids. Per germline, CDR1 SNHLY and CDR2 FYNNEI. The germline V and J ends were trimmed by 1 base and 5 bases, with 10 bases remaining between them. The chain's CDR3 is CASSEGDPGDTQYF. CDR3 nucleotides: TGTGCCAGCAGTGAAGGCGACCCAGGAGATACGCAGTATTTT.

In this sample, this clone turned up a few times. The genes are TRBV4-1 and TRBJ2-1; D possibly corresponds to TRBD2 (6 bases). V dropped 4 bases and J dropped 2 bases, with 15 bases sitting between them. Germline V gene data show CDR1 as MGHRA and CDR2 as YSYEKL. The CDR3 extends over 16 amino acids. Here the CDR3 reads CASSRTSPAAYNEQFF. CDR3 coding DNA: TGCGCCAGCAGCCGCACTAGCCCGGCGGCCTACAATGAGCAGTTCTTC.

The chain has TRBV15 and TRBJ2-7, with TRBD2 as a possible D gene (5 bases). Between the trimmed V and J ends, which lost 1 base and 1 base, there was a span of 11 bases. In germline, CDR1 is LNHNV, CDR2 YYDKDF (reference sequence). The CDR3 is made up of 15 amino acids. This CDR3 is CATSRAGILSYEQYF. The CDR3 bases are TGTGCCACCAGCAGAGCCGGGATCCTTTCCTACGAGCAGTACTTC.

The V gene is TRBV5-1, the J gene TRBJ1-4, with TRBD1 as a possible D gene (6 bases). The CDR3 sequence is 13 residues long. The germline V gene has CDR1 SGHRS and CDR2 YFSETQ. The V and J ends lost 4 bases and 8 bases respectively, with 12 bases between them. CDR3 sequence reads: CASSTGYGEKLFF. The CDR3 DNA reads as TGCGCCAGCAGCACAGGGTATGGCGAAAAACTGTTTTTT. Full variable domain (outside the CDR3, taken from reference TRBV5-1 and TRBJ1-4): KAGVTQTPRYLIKTRGQQVTLSCSPISGHRSVSWYQQTPGQGLQFLFEYFSETQRNKGNFPGRFSGRQFSNSRSEMNVSTLELGDSALYLCASSTGYGEKLFFGSGTQLSVL.

This clone was seen just once. As DNA, the CDR3 is TGTGCCAGCAGCTCGACAGATTTCTACGAGCAGTACTTC. It translates to CASSSTDFYEQYF. The V and J genes are TRBV7-2 and TRBJ2-7, with D tentatively TRBD1 (5 bases). The CDR3 is 13 residues long. From germline, CDR1 is SGHTA and CDR2 FQGNSA. Trimming stripped 4 bases from V and 3 bases from J, with 10 bases between.

J is TRBJ2-1 and V is TRBV19, with a possible D match to TRBD2 (5 bases). V was cut by 6 bases and J by 8 bases, with 20 bases left in between. The CDR3 spans 15 residues. CDR1 is LNHDA, CDR2 SQIVND, per germline (reference sequence). DNA for the CDR3: TGTGCCAGTAGACATAGGACTCCCCAGAGCGATGAGCAGTTCTTC. Encoded protein: CASRHRTPQSDEQFF.

The chain uses TRBV11-2 and TRBJ2-7; D is perhaps TRBD2 (6 bases). The length of the CDR3 is 15 residues. V lost 4 bases to trimming and J lost 0 bases, with 13 bases between them. The germline CDR1 and CDR2 sequences are SGHAT and FQNNGV. The CDR3 loop reads CASSSWDSGSYEQYF. Written as DNA, the CDR3 is TGTGCCAGCAGCTCTTGGGACTCAGGCTCCTACGAGCAGTACTTC.

The V call is TRBV15, the J call TRBJ2-7; D might be TRBD1 (6 bases). The CDR3 is 15 amino acids. V was shortened by 2 bases and J by 3 bases, with 14 bases between the two germline ends. Germline V lookup: CDR1 LNHNV, CDR2 YYDKDF (reference sequence). CDR3 sequence reads: CATSRTPRQDYEQYF. The CDR3 nucleotides read TGTGCCACCAGCAGAACCCCGAGACAGGACTACGAGCAGTACTTC.

The chain has TRBV5-1 and TRBJ1-4, with no clear D. V shed 2 bases and J shed 6 bases, with 11 bases lying between them. The CDR3 is 14 amino acids. The germline CDR1 and CDR2 sequences are SGHRS and YFSETQ. CDR3 sequence (DNA): TGCGCCAGCAGCTTTGGTGGGCATGATGAAAAACTGTTTTTT. Encoded protein: CASSFGGHDEKLFF.

With regard to this clone: Other DNA sequences in this sample translate to the same CDR3. The J gene is TRBJ1-2, the V gene TRBV5-1; D might be TRBD1 (6 bases). Germline CDR1 and CDR2: SGHRS and YFSETQ. CDR3 size: 13 residues. The V and J ends lost 4 bases and 2 bases respectively, with 9 bases between them. The CDR3 reads CASSPGQNYGYTF. CDR3 DNA sequence: TGCGCCAGCAGCCCCGGACAGAACTATGGCTACACCTTC.

This rearrangement joins TRBV5-1 to TRBJ1-3, with D hard to call. The germline V and J ends were trimmed by 4 bases and 0 bases, with 8 bases remaining between them. Germline V lookup: CDR1 SGHRS, CDR2 YFSETQ. The CDR3 extends over 14 amino acids. DNA of the CDR3: TGCGCCAGCAGCCGAGATCGCTCTGGAAACACCATATATTTT. Encoded protein: CASSRDRSGNTIYF. The full variable domain, with the rest looked up from reference TRBV5-1 and TRBJ1-3, is KAGVTQTPRYLIKTRGQQVTLSCSPISGHRSVSWYQQTPGQGLQFLFEYFSETQRNKGNFPGRFSGRQFSNSRSEMNVSTLELGDSALYLCASSRDRSGNTIYFGEGSWLTVV.

Only a few counts were recorded for this clone. This sequence joins TRBV6-6 and TRBJ1-5; tentatively, D is TRBD1 (5 bases). CDR3 length: 14 residues. Trimming pared 2 bases from V and 4 bases from J, leaving 9 bases between. Per germline, CDR1 MNHNY and CDR2 SVGAGI (reference sequence). This CDR3 reads CASSYPGGNQPQHF. CDR3 coding DNA: TGTGCCAGCAGTTACCCCGGGGGGAATCAGCCCCAGCATTTT.